The rows below give T cell receptor beta chains drawn from one sample of a study of T-cell reconstitution after alpha-beta-depleted transplantation in children. In TCRdb, the PCR reads were re-called with MiXCR into one record per CDR3 protein. The repertoire holds approximately 150,000 distinct CDR3 sequences, with about 8.8% as singletons. The specimen was PBMCs, mostly from graft donor cells, collected 180 days after TCRalphabeta/CD19-depleted stem cell transplant. Receptors were obtained from a female patient aged 2-9 years who had a stem cell transplant for congenital amegakaryocytic thrombocytopenia, so the T cells may come from the graft donor. The CDR3 runs from the conserved cysteine through the conserved F or W. The D gene is left open where the match is weak. Only part of the rows carry a size: once, few, many, or a class if the clone is expanded.

j_call v_call d_call clone_size cdr3_aa cdr3_nt
TRBJ1-1 TRBV12-3/TRBV12-4 TRBD1 many CASSWQGGFGAFF TGTGCCAGCAGTTGGCAGGGGGGGTTTGGAGCTTTCTTT
TRBJ2-3 TRBV12-3/TRBV12-4 TRBD2 many CASSLSTSGTQYF TGTGCCAGCAGTTTATCCACTAGCGGTACGCAGTATTTT
TRBJ2-2 TRBV7-3 . many CASSDFAGELFF TGTGCCAGCAGCGACTTCGCCGGGGAGCTGTTTTTT
TRBJ1-2 TRBV4-3 . many CASSPSRGELNYGYTF TGCGCCAGCAGCCCCAGCCGGGGGGAACTAAACTATGGCTACACCTTC
TRBJ2-1 TRBV12-3/TRBV12-4 TRBD2 few CASSTGGVNEQFF TGTGCCAGCAGTACCGGGGGGGTGAATGAGCAGTTCTTC
TRBJ2-2 TRBV6-1 . . CASSGAGATGELFF TGTGCCAGCAGTGGAGCAGGGGCCACCGGGGAGCTGTTTTTT
TRBJ1-2 TRBV15 . many CATSRGVFSGYTF TGTGCCACCAGCAGAGGAGTGTTTTCCGGCTACACCTTC
TRBJ1-2 TRBV3-1 TRBD1 . CASSGDRNYGYTF TGTGCCAGCAGTGGGGACAGGAACTATGGCTACACCTTC
TRBJ2-7 TRBV29-1 . . CSVVPGGQSSYEQYF TGCAGCGTAGTCCCCGGGGGCCAGAGCTCCTACGAGCAGTACTTC
TRBJ2-7 TRBV29-1 TRBD1 many CSVRRDRDYEQYF TGCAGCGTTCGCCGGGACAGGGACTACGAGCAGTACTTC
TRBJ2-1 TRBV20-1 TRBD2 few CSASSAGGVGEQFF TGCAGTGCTAGTTCAGCGGGAGGTGTGGGCGAGCAGTTCTTC
TRBJ2-2 TRBV3-1 TRBD2 few CASSPLLGLAGTWNTGELFF TGTGCCAGCAGCCCCCTCTTGGGGCTAGCGGGGACGTGGAACACCGGGGAGCTGTTTTTT
TRBJ2-7 TRBV12-3/TRBV12-4 . few CASSPTRNPSVGQYF TGTGCCAGCAGCCCGACTAGAAACCCCTCCGTTGGGCAGTACTTC
TRBJ2-2 TRBV20-1 . . CSARGTANTGELFF TGCAGTGCTAGGGGGACCGCGAACACCGGGGAGCTGTTTTTT
TRBJ1-2 TRBV11-2 . many CASSFPGSYGYTF TGTGCCAGCAGCTTCCCAGGGAGCTATGGCTACACCTTC
TRBJ2-3 TRBV29-1 TRBD2 many CSVKGLAGVLTDTQYF TGCAGCGTCAAGGGACTAGCGGGAGTTCTTACAGATACGCAGTATTTT
TRBJ2-5 TRBV20-1 TRBD2 many CSAGDQETQYF TGCAGCGCGGGGGACCAAGAGACCCAGTACTTC
TRBJ2-1 TRBV18 . . CASSPDQGNEQFF TGTGCCAGCTCACCGGACCAAGGGAATGAGCAGTTCTTC
TRBJ2-2 TRBV4-2 TRBD2 . CASSAGGFEGELFF TGTGCCAGCAGCGCGGGAGGGTTTGAGGGGGAGCTGTTTTTT
TRBJ1-1 TRBV7-8 . many CASSSGPGGTEAFF TGTGCCAGCAGCAGCGGACCGGGGGGTACTGAAGCTTTCTTT
TRBJ2-5 TRBV20-1 TRBD2 many CSARRLAGEEETQYF TGCAGTGCTAGGAGACTAGCGGGAGAAGAAGAGACCCAGTACTTC
TRBJ2-1 TRBV6-1 . many CASSEAEYREQFF TGTGCCAGCAGTGAAGCAGAGTATAGGGAGCAGTTCTTC
TRBJ2-3 TRBV7-2 . few CASSLEWSDTQYF TGTGCCAGCAGCTTAGAGTGGTCAGATACGCAGTATTTT
TRBJ1-5 TRBV5-1 TRBD1 many CASTNQTGLHSNQPQHF TGCGCCAGCACTAACCAGACAGGGCTCCATAGCAATCAGCCCCAGCATTTT
TRBJ2-7 TRBV7-9 . few CASSLFSFGDPRLEQYF TGTGCCAGCAGCTTGTTTTCTTTTGGGGATCCCCGGTTGGAGCAGTACTTC
TRBJ2-3 TRBV12-3/TRBV12-4 . many CASSTGLGTQYF TGTGCCAGCAGTACAGGCCTAGGTACGCAGTATTTT
TRBJ1-4 TRBV20-1 . few CSASKGSPATNEKLFF TGCAGTGCTAGTAAAGGCAGCCCTGCAACTAATGAAAAACTGTTTTTT
TRBJ1-2 TRBV3-1 TRBD1 many CASTGDRAYGYTF TGTGCCAGCACCGGAGACAGGGCTTATGGCTACACCTTC
TRBJ2-7 TRBV2 . . CASSERGRGRIGIFSYEQYF TGTGCCAGCAGTGAACGAGGACGTGGGCGGATCGGGATTTTCTCCTACGAGCAGTACTTC
TRBJ1-5 TRBV20-1 . once CSASPSPQSAGAQDF TGCAGTGCTAGCCCAAGTCCACAGTCGGCGGGCGCGCAGGATTTT
TRBJ1-1 TRBV12-3/TRBV12-4 . many CASSLDRTHEAFF TGTGCCAGCAGTTTAGACCGGACTCATGAAGCTTTCTTT
TRBJ2-7 TRBV18 . . CASSLSRPYEQYF TGTGCCAGCTCACTTTCCCGGCCCTACGAGCAGTACTTC
TRBJ2-5 TRBV20-1 TRBD2 many CSASTSGGETQYF TGCAGTGCTAGTACTAGCGGGGGAGAGACCCAGTACTTC
TRBJ2-5 TRBV20-1 . few CSASRHGSQETQYF TGCAGTGCTAGCCGACACGGAAGTCAAGAGACCCAGTACTTC
TRBJ2-3 TRBV4-3 . . CASSQGEDGIGTDTQYF TGCGCCAGCAGCCAAGGCGAGGACGGTATTGGAACAGATACGCAGTATTTT
TRBJ1-4 TRBV5-1 . many CASSPGTGEEKLFF TGCGCCAGCAGCCCTGGGACGGGGGAGGAAAAACTGTTTTTT
TRBJ2-7 TRBV27 . many CASSLVPGLSYEQYF TGTGCCAGCAGTTTAGTCCCAGGGTTATCCTACGAGCAGTACTTC
TRBJ1-2 TRBV30 . . CAWIPPRIHYGYTF TGTGCCTGGATTCCGCCCAGGATTCACTATGGCTACACCTTC
TRBJ1-2 TRBV27 . few CASNGYTF TGTGCCAGCAATGGCTACACCTTC
TRBJ2-7 TRBV6-2/TRBV6-3 . many CASHARDEQYF TGTGCCAGTCACGCCCGGGACGAGCAGTACTTC
TRBJ2-7 TRBV15 . many CATSREQGSYEQYF TGTGCCACCAGCAGAGAACAGGGCTCCTACGAGCAGTACTTC
TRBJ2-3 TRBV10-2 . many CASSEMDTQYF TGCGCCAGCAGTGAAATGGATACGCAGTATTTT
TRBJ1-6 TRBV28 . many CASSQPGRLFATLHF TGTGCCAGCAGCCAACCAGGGCGCCTGTTTGCAACCCTCCACTTT
TRBJ2-1 TRBV20-1 . few CSARDGEQFF TGCAGTGCTAGAGATGGGGAGCAGTTCTTC
TRBJ2-5 TRBV20-1 . many CSARSHHDVPETQYF TGCAGTGCTAGGTCCCACCATGATGTCCCAGAGACCCAGTACTTC
TRBJ2-7 TRBV30 . . CAWREGTRYYEQYF TGTGCCTGGAGGGAAGGGACTCGGTACTACGAGCAGTACTTC
TRBJ1-5 TRBV18 . few CASSPAVSQPQHF TGTGCCAGCTCACCTGCCGTAAGTCAGCCCCAGCATTTT
TRBJ1-4 TRBV28 . few CASSSQPSFKEKLFF TGTGCCAGCAGTTCCCAACCGAGTTTTAAGGAAAAACTGTTTTTT
TRBJ1-1 TRBV2 . medium-sized CASRVRQAMNTEAFF TGTGCCAGCAGGGTCAGACAGGCCATGAACACTGAAGCTTTCTTT
TRBJ2-3 TRBV6-2/TRBV6-3 . few CASSVQGGVTDTQYF TGTGCCAGCAGTGTACAGGGCGGTGTCACAGATACGCAGTATTTT
TRBJ2-7 TRBV19 TRBD2 few CASSNPGGRSYEQYF TGTGCCAGTAGTAATCCGGGGGGTAGGTCCTACGAGCAGTACTTC
TRBJ1-6 TRBV6-5 . . CASSYSGRGNSPIHF TGTGCCAGCAGTTACTCGGGCAGGGGCAATTCACCCATCCACTTT
TRBJ2-3 TRBV5-1 . . CASSLAGDTHYF TGCGCCAGCAGCTTGGCGGGGGATACGCACTATTTT
TRBJ2-2 TRBV20-1 TRBD2 few CSARENGLAGGLLANTGELFF TGCAGTGCTAGAGAGAACGGACTAGCGGGAGGTTTACTCGCGAACACCGGGGAGCTGTTTTTT
TRBJ2-7 TRBV5-1 TRBD2 many CASSFEVRELDEQYF TGCGCCAGCAGCTTCGAGGTGCGGGAGTTAGACGAGCAGTACTTC